Shown below are 6 T cell receptor beta chains from a single sample sequenced in a study of shared clonotypes between healthy human individuals. The repertoire was sequenced with immunoSEQ multiplex PCR; TCRdb's copy has only in-frame clones and lacks some. The sample carries approximately 1.5 million clones, 95% to 99% recorded once. The source material was naive CD4+ T cells sorted from blood. Subset described: CD45RA+ positively selected. The origin of the receptors is a man aged 25-40 years in good health.

The chain recombines TRBV5-5 with TRBJ2-5; the match to TRBD2 covers 9 bases. Germline loops: CDR1 SGHKS, CDR2 YYEKEE (reference sequence). J lost 4 bases, V lost 5 bases, and 3 bases had no gene match. The CDR3 extends over 13 amino acids. The CDR3 loop is CASRTTSGETQYF. The DNA of the CDR3 is TGTGCCAGCAGAACGACTAGCGGAGAGACCCAGTACTTC.

The CDR3 region is CASSLGLAMSAGNNEQFF. The CDR3 DNA reads as TGTGCCAGCAGCTTGGGACTAGCGATGTCAGCGGGCAACAATGAGCAGTTCTTC. The chain uses TRBV5-4 and TRBJ2-1, with 8 bases lining up with TRBD2. V gave up 0 bases and J gave up 5 bases; unmatched junction bases: 13. CDR3 length equals 18 residues. The germline V gene encodes CDR1 SGHNT and CDR2 YYREEE (reference sequence).

The chain couples TRBV19 to TRBJ2-3; no clear D gene. Germline loops: CDR1 LNHDA, CDR2 SQIVND (reference sequence). This CDR3 has 14 amino acids. The V gene lost 3 bases and the J gene lost 4 bases, with 11 bases spanning the gap. CDR3 bases: TGTGCCAGTAGTATGCTCGCACGGGCAGATACGCAGTATTTT. It is translated as CASSMLARADTQYF.

This sequence joins TRBV7-9 and TRBJ2-2; TRBD2 aligns across 7 bases. CDR1 SEHNR and CDR2 FQNEAQ come from the germline V gene (reference sequence). The ends lost 4 bases at V and 0 bases at J; junction bases unmatched: 5. The CDR3 loop spans 16 amino acids. The CDR3 DNA follows: TGTGCCAGCAGCTCTGGGGGGGGAGCGAACACCGGGGAGCTGTTTTTT. This sequence encodes CASSSGGGANTGELFF.

The chain has TRBV6-1 and TRBJ2-7; either TRBD1 or TRBD2 may fit D (6 bases each). Germline V gene sequence: CDR1 MNHNS, CDR2 SASEGT. There are 14 residues in the CDR3. V was pared by 2 bases and J by 2 bases, with 10 bases between. DNA for the CDR3: TGTGCCAGCAGTGAACGGGGGACAACCTACGAGCAGTACTTC. Amino acid sequence: CASSERGTTYEQYF.

The CDR3 sequence: CAISESGTSGNEQYF. The DNA for the CDR3 is TGTGCCATCAGTGAGTCTGGGACTAGCGGGAACGAGCAGTACTTC. The V call is TRBV10-3, the J call TRBJ2-7, with 13 bases fitting TRBD2. The germline CDR1 and CDR2 sequences are ENHRY and SYGVKD. CDR3 length: 15 amino acids. Trimming removed 0 bases from V and 5 bases from J; junction bases left unmatched: 1.